This record looks at one TCR beta chain sequence and its context. Germline V gives CDR1 MDHEN, CDR2 SYDVKM. CDR3 length: 14 residues. V gave up 6 bases and J gave up 6 bases; unmatched junction bases: 1. Using RNA transcripts as the source, TCR beta CDR3 regions were amplified. The TCR CDR3 first-round RT-PCR relied on the HTBI primer set. TCRdb independently ran MiXCR on the multiplex PCR reads; one entry per CDR3 protein. This repertoire shows hundreds of thousands of distinct CDR3 sequences, over 15% found once; its top ten account for around 19%. Hyperthyroidism was newly diagnosed in patients aged 18 to 65 (duration under 2 months). These data originate in a study of T cells in Graves' hyperthyroidism and ophthalmopathy.

The sequencing input was blood. The sequence was collected from a woman younger than 35 with Graves' hyperthyroidism. This chain uses TRBV28 with TRBJ1-6; TRBD1 matches at 11 bases. As DNA, the CDR3 is TGTGCCAGCAGGGACAGGGGGCTTAATTCACCCCTCCACTTT. Amino acids: CASRDRGLNSPLHF.